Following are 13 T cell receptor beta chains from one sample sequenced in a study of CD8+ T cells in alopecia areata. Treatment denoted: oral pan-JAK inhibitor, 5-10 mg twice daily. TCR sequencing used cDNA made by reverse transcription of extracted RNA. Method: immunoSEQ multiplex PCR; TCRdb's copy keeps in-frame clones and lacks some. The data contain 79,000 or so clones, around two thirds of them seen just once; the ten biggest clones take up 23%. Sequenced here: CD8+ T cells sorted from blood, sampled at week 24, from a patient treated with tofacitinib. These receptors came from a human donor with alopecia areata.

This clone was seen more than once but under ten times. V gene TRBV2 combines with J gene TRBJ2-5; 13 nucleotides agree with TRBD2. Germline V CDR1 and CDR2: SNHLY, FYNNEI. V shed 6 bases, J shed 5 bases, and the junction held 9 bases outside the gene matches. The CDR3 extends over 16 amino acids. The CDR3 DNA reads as TGTGCCAGCAGAGCCGGACTAGCGGGAGAGGGGGAGACCCAGTACTTC. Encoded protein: CASRAGLAGEGETQYF.

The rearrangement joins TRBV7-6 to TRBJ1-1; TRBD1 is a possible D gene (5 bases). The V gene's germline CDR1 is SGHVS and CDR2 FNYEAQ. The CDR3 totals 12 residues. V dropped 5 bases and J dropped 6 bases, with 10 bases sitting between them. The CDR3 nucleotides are TGTGCCAGCAGCCCGGGGGGGTCTGAAGCTTTCTTT. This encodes CASSPGGSEAFF.

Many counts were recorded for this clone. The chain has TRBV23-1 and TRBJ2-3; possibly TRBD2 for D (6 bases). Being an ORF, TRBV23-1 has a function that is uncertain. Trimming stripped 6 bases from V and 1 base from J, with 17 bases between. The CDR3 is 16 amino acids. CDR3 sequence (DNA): TGCGCCAGCAGCCAAGATCTCCAGCGGGGCACAGATACGCAGTATTTT. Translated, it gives CASSQDLQRGTDTQYF.

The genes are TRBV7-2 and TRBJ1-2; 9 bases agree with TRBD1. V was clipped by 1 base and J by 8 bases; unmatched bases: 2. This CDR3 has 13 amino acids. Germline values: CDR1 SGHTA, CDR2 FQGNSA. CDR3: CASSLGTGDGYTF. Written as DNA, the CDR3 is TGTGCCAGCAGCTTAGGGACAGGGGACGGCTACACCTTC.

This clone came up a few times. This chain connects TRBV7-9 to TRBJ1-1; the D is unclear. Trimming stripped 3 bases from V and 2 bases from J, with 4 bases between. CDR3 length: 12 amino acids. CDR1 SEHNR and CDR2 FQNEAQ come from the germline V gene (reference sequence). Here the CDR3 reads CASSFGNTEAFF. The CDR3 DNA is TGTGCCAGCAGCTTTGGAAACACTGAAGCTTTCTTT. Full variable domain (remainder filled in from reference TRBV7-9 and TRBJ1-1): DTGVSQNPRHKITKRGQNVTFRCDPISEHNRLYWYRQTLGQGPEFLTYFQNEAQLEKSRLLSDRFSAERPKGSFSTLEIQRTEQGDSAMYLCASSFGNTEAFFGQGTRLTVV.

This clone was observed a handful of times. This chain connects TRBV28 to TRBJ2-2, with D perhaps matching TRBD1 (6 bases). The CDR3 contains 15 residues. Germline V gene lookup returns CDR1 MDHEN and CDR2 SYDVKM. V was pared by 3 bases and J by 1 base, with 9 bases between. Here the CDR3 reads CASSLPGENTGELFF. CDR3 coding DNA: TGTGCCAGCAGTTTGCCAGGGGAGAACACCGGGGAGCTGTTTTTT. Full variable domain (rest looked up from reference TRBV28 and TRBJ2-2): DVKVTQSSRYLVKRTGEKVFLECVQDMDHENMFWYRQDPGLGLRLIYFSYDVKMKEKGDIPEGYSVSREKKERFSLILESASTNQTSMYLCASSLPGENTGELFFGEGSRLTVL.

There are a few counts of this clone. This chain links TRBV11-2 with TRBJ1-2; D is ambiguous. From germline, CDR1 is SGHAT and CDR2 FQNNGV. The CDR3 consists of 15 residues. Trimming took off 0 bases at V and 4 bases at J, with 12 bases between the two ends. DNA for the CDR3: TGTGCCAGCAGCTTAGATCTGGACGGCTCCTATGGCTACACCTTC. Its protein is CASSLDLDGSYGYTF.

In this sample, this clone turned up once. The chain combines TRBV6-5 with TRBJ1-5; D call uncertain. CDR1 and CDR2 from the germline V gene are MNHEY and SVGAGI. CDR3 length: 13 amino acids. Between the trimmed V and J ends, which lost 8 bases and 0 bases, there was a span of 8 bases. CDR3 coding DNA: TGTGCCAGCGGTGCCCATAGCAATCAGCCCCAGCATTTT. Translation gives CASGAHSNQPQHF.

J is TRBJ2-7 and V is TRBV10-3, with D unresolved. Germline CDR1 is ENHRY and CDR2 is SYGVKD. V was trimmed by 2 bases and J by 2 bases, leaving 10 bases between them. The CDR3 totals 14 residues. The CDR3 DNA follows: TGTGCCATCAGTGAGGTTCAGTCCGCCTACGAGCAGTACTTC. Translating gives CAISEVQSAYEQYF.

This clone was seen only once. The CDR3 is CASSIDRAETQYF. The CDR3 DNA sequence: TGTGCCAGTAGTATAGATCGAGCGGAGACCCAGTACTTC. The V and J genes are TRBV19 and TRBJ2-5, with D hard to call. The V end lost 0 bases, the J end lost 5 bases, and 7 bases lay between the germline ends. The germline CDR1 and CDR2 sequences are LNHDA and SQIVND (reference sequence). The CDR3 is 13 residues long.

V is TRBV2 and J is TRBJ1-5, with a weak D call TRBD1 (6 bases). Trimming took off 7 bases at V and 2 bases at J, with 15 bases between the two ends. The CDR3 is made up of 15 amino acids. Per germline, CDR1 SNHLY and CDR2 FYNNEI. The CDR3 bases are TGTGCCAGCACGACAGGCCCAGGGGGCAATCAGCCCCAGCATTTT. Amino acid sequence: CASTTGPGGNQPQHF.

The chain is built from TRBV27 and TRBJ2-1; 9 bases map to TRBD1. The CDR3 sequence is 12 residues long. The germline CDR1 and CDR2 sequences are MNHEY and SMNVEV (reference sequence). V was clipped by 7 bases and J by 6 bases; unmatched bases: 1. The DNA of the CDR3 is TGTGCCAGCATGGGACAGGGCAATGAGCAGTTCTTC. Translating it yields CASMGQGNEQFF.

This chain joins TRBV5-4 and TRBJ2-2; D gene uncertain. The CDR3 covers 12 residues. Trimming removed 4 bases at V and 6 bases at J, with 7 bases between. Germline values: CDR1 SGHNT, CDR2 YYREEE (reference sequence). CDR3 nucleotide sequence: TGTGCCAGCAGCCCAGAGTCCGGGGAGCTGTTTTTT. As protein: CASSPESGELFF. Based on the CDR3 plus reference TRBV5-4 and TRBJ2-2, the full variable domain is ETGVTQSPTHLIKTRGQQVTLRCSSQSGHNTVSWYQQALGQGPQFIFQYYREEENGRGNFPPRFSGLQFPNYSSELNVNALELDDSALYLCASSPESGELFFGEGSRLTVL.